This T cell receptor (beta chain) was sequenced for a study of OX40 agonist ivuxolimab in advanced cancers. General study results and limits: Dose levels from 0.1 to 3.0 mg/kg saw CD4+ and CD8+ blood T cells expand clonally by week 6. Partial responders dosed at 0.1-3.0 mg/kg displayed clonal expansion ranking among the lowest.

Germline assignment: CDR1 SGDLS and CDR2 YYNGEE. The germline V and J ends were trimmed by 4 bases and 4 bases, with 17 bases remaining between them. This CDR3 has 15 amino acids. Assay: immunoSEQ multiplex PCR; the TCRdb copy retains only in-frame clones and omits some. The sample has tens of thousands of clones, about 85% seen once. On cycle 4 day 1 and cycle 7 day 1, as well as at baseline, blood was sampled. This clone was observed a handful of times. Its target is not known. The source of this sequence is an adult with an advanced solid tumor such as melanoma, head and neck, liver or kidney cancer. This material consisted of CD4+ or CD8+ T cells sorted from blood, taken in a trial of the OX40 agonist ivuxolimab. The gene calls are TRBV9 and TRBJ1-2; D gene unclear. The CDR3 here is CASSLEDGPSYGYTF. The CDR3, as DNA: TGTGCCAGCAGCCTAGAGGACGGACCTTCCTATGGCTACACCTTC.